This TCR beta chain was retrieved from a study of shared clonotypes between healthy human individuals. Study-level information: For every donor, three CD4 naive, three CD4 memory, two CD8 naive and one CD8 memory plates were used. Study-level findings and limits: Several donors showed sharing of approximately 5% of naive CD4 clonotypes.

This CDR3 spans 14 amino acids. Germline lookup yields CDR1 GTSNPN and CDR2 SVGIG (reference sequence). V was shortened by 3 bases and J by 4 bases, with 15 bases between the two germline ends. Clones were sequenced by immunoSEQ multiplex PCR, and TCRdb holds only the in-frame ones, with some missing. There are 2,500,000 or so clones in the sample; 85% to 95% occur only once, and approximately 0.41% lies in the top ten. This clone was found once. Its antigen is not identified. This TCR was recovered from a man between 18 and 29 years old in good health. Some clones in this sample may be carry-over from other donors' samples. The J gene is TRBJ1-2, the V gene TRBV30, with D unresolved. The sequenced sample consisted of naive CD4+ T cells from PBMCs. Subset specified: CD45RA+ positively selected. The CDR3 DNA reads as TGTGCCTGGAGCCAGAGCTCAACTAGCTATGGCTACACCTTC. Amino acids: CAWSQSSTSYGYTF.